This T cell receptor (beta chain) was identified during a study of shared clonotypes between healthy human individuals. CD8 cells classed as naive were CD45RO-negative and positively selected for CCR7, excluding terminally differentiated effector memory CD45RA+ cells. CDR1 is MDHEN, CDR2 SYDVKM, per germline. V was pared by 9 bases and J by 7 bases, with 10 bases between. CDR3 length: 11 residues. An assay was performed, and its level was deep. The protocol was immunoSEQ multiplex PCR, while the TCRdb copy is restricted to in-frame clones and leaves out a portion. The table shows 700,000 to 950,000 clones, with 95% to 97% occurring only once.

This rearrangement joins TRBV28 to TRBJ1-5, with D unresolved. This clonotype was sampled from a man aged 25-45 years in good health. The sequenced sample was naive CD8+ T cells sorted from blood. CDR3 protein: CASTDGQPQHF. Written as DNA, the CDR3 is TGTGCCAGTACTGATGGGCAGCCCCAGCATTTT.